Below are 23 T cell receptor beta chains sequenced from a single sample in a study of T cells in Graves' hyperthyroidism and ophthalmopathy. Regions amplified from RNA transcripts were the TCR beta CDR3 regions. With the HTBI primer set, the TCR CDR3 went through a first round of RT-PCR. In TCRdb, the multiplex PCR reads were re-called with MiXCR into one record per CDR3 protein. The data hold around 500,000 distinct CDR3 sequences, with 14% observed a single time. The material sequenced was blood. Receptors originate from a middle-aged woman with Graves' hyperthyroidism.

This clonotype was detected only a few times. The chain couples TRBV12-3 or TRBV12-4 to TRBJ1-6; TRBD1 aligns across 10 bases. With V trimmed by 5 bases and J by 7 bases, 5 bases remained unmatched. This CDR3 comprises 15 residues. The CDR3 here is CASSQGTGANSPLHF. Written as DNA, the CDR3 is TGTGCCAGCAGTCAGGGGACAGGGGCCAATTCACCCCTCCACTTT.

This clonotype has ten or more counts. J is TRBJ2-2 and V is TRBV7-3, with 7 bases that match TRBD2. The junction had 3 bases not matched to a gene; V was cut back by 1 base and J by 1 base. In germline, CDR1 is SGHTA, CDR2 FQGTGA. The CDR3 extends over 16 amino acids. The CDR3 region is CASSLIPGGNTGELFF. Written as DNA, the CDR3 is TGTGCCAGCAGCTTAATTCCGGGGGGGAACACCGGGGAGCTGTTTTTT.

This clonotype occurred many times. The chain carries TRBV30 and TRBJ2-3, with D perhaps given as TRBD1 or TRBD2 (5 bases each). The ends were cut back, 3 bases at V and 9 bases at J, with 13 bases in the middle. The CDR3 has 12 residues. The germline gives CDR1 GTSNPN, CDR2 SVGIG (reference sequence). The CDR3 sequence: CAWRFRDGTQYF. The CDR3 region has the DNA TGTGCCTGGAGGTTCCGGGACGGAACGCAGTATTTT. Supplemented by reference TRBV30 and TRBJ2-3, the full variable domain reads SQTIHQWPATLVQPVGSPLSLECTVEGTSNPNLYWYRQAAGRGLQLLFYSVGIGQISSEVPQNLSASRPQDRQFILSSKKLLLSDSGFYLCAWRFRDGTQYFGPGTRLTVL.

This clonotype occurred many times. The J gene is TRBJ1-2, the V gene TRBV12-3 or TRBV12-4; TRBD1 aligns across 7 bases. The CDR3 contains 15 residues. The junction had 8 bases not matched to a gene; V was cut back by 5 bases and J by 2 bases. CDR3 region: CASSITTGQNYGYTF. CDR3 bases: TGTGCCAGCAGTATAACGACAGGGCAAAACTATGGCTACACCTTC.

This clonotype was found many times. The rearrangement links TRBV20-1 to TRBJ2-3; 12 bases match TRBD2. The J segment lost 4 bases and the V segment lost 2 bases, leaving 7 bases of the junction unmatched. Germline V lookup: CDR1 DFQATT, CDR2 SNEGSKA (reference sequence). The CDR3 has 16 residues. The CDR3 DNA reads as TGCAGTGCTAGAAGCCCTCTAGCGGGGGGGTCAGATACGCAGTATTTT. Protein product: CSARSPLAGGSDTQYF.

This clonotype was detected only a few times. The chain recombines TRBV5-4 with TRBJ2-7; the D gene is possibly TRBD2 (5 bases). Germline CDR1 reads SGHNT; CDR2 reads YYREEE (reference sequence). There are 14 residues in the CDR3. V lost 0 bases, J lost 7 bases, and 14 bases lay in between. The DNA of the CDR3 is TGTGCCAGCAGCTTGGCCAGCAGGCCGGGGGAGCAGTACTTC. Encoded protein: CASSLASRPGEQYF.

This clonotype was observed at least ten times. The rearrangement uses TRBV20-1 and TRBJ2-2; D is perhaps TRBD2 (6 bases). The germline CDR1 and CDR2 sequences are DFQATT and SNEGSKA (reference sequence). The V gene lost 5 bases and the J gene lost 1 base, with 14 bases spanning the gap. The CDR3 is 15 amino acids. CDR3 sequence: CSALISGMNTGELFF. In DNA form, the CDR3 reads TGCAGTGCTCTGATTAGCGGTATGAACACCGGGGAGCTGTTTTTT.

This clonotype was recorded a few times. The chain joins TRBV27 to TRBJ2-1; D gene uncertain. In germline, CDR1 is MNHEY, CDR2 SMNVEV (reference sequence). Trimming took off 3 bases at V and 7 bases at J, with 13 bases between the two ends. This CDR3 contains 14 residues. For the CDR3, the DNA is TGTGCCAGCAGTTTTCTTGGCGAGGAAAATGAGCAGTTCTTC. Protein product: CASSFLGEENEQFF.

This clonotype has a handful of counts. The genes are TRBV5-5 and TRBJ1-3, with D possibly matching TRBD1 (6 bases). The CDR3 extends over 18 amino acids. Trimming shortened V by 0 bases and J by 0 bases, and 16 bases separated the two germline ends. Germline CDR1 is SGHKS and CDR2 is YYEKEE (reference sequence). DNA for the CDR3: TGTGCCAGCAGCTTGGGGGGGGCAGTAAGTCCCTCTGGAAACACCATATATTTT. The encoded protein is CASSLGGAVSPSGNTIYF.

The sample holds many counts of this clonotype. The genes are TRBV6-1 and TRBJ2-7; 10 bases are shared with TRBD1. The CDR3 is 15 amino acids. V shed 4 bases and J 4 bases; nucleotides not matched to a gene: 7. The V gene's germline CDR1 is MNHNS and CDR2 SASEGT. The CDR3 sequence is CASSGDRGRLYEQYF. CDR3 coding DNA: TGTGCCAGCAGTGGAGACAGGGGGCGCTTATACGAGCAGTACTTC.

This clonotype was found many times. This chain connects TRBV5-1 to TRBJ2-1, with no clear D. Germline CDR1 reads SGHRS; CDR2 reads YFSETQ. With 4 bases removed from V and 0 bases from J, the gap between germline ends came to 14 bases. The CDR3 runs to 16 residues. CDR3 sequence (DNA): TGCGCCAGCAGCCTCTTGGCCCCCAGCTCCTACAATGAGCAGTTCTTC. Encoded protein: CASSLLAPSSYNEQFF.

The rearrangement links TRBV28 to TRBJ2-1, with no clear D. Trimming pared 6 bases from V and 1 base from J, leaving 16 bases between. In germline, CDR1 is MDHEN, CDR2 SYDVKM. This CDR3 has 16 amino acids. The CDR3 DNA reads TGTGCCAGCAGCCCTCGGGTGGCCCTTTCCTACAATGAGCAGTTCTTC. This codes for CASSPRVALSYNEQFF. Complete variable domain (other parts from reference TRBV28 and TRBJ2-1): DVKVTQSSRYLVKRTGEKVFLECVQDMDHENMFWYRQDPGLGLRLIYFSYDVKMKEKGDIPEGYSVSREKKERFSLILESASTNQTSMYLCASSPRVALSYNEQFFGPGTRLTVL.

Regarding this clonotype: A much larger clone lies one base from this, so it may be a read error. The rearrangement uses TRBV7-8 and TRBJ2-7; maybe TRBD1 (6 bases). CDR3 size: 14 residues. Germline-derived CDR1 and CDR2 are SGHVS and FQNEAQ. V was cut by 11 bases and J by 0 bases, with 17 bases left in between. DNA for the CDR3: TGTGCCTGGAAAAGAGGGGGTAACTCCTACGAGCAGTACTTC. As protein: CAWKRGGNSYEQYF.

Only a few counts were recorded for this clonotype. The rearrangement links TRBV20-1 to TRBJ1-4, with 7 nucleotides matching TRBD1. Trimming took 6 bases from V and 4 from J; bases not matched to a gene: 5. This CDR3 comprises 13 residues. Germline V lookup: CDR1 DFQATT, CDR2 SNEGSKA (reference sequence). CDR3 residues: CSAQGQNNEKLFF. Here the CDR3 DNA reads TGCAGTGCCCAGGGACAGAATAATGAAAAACTGTTTTTT.

This clonotype was picked up many times. V gene TRBV7-9 combines with J gene TRBJ2-5; D call uncertain. The germline gives CDR1 SEHNR, CDR2 FQNEAQ (reference sequence). V lost 1 base, J lost 3 bases, and 12 bases lay in between. This CDR3 has 15 amino acids. In DNA, the CDR3 is TGTGCCAGCAGCTTAGGTCCAGGACCGAAAGAGACCCAGTACTTC. Translation gives CASSLGPGPKETQYF.

This clonotype was picked up many times. The chain combines TRBV3-1 with TRBJ2-2; TRBD2 agrees at 10 bases. CDR1 is LGHDT, CDR2 YNNKEL, per germline (reference sequence). V shed 0 bases, J shed 3 bases, and the junction held 10 bases outside the gene matches. The CDR3 is 19 amino acids. The CDR3 nucleotides read TGTGCCAGCAGCCAAGATTCCCCGGGACTAGCGAGCGACACCGGGGAGCTGTTTTTT. Translated, it gives CASSQDSPGLASDTGELFF.

The V gene is TRBV6-1, the J gene TRBJ1-5; 8 bases match TRBD1. The junction had 12 bases not matched to a gene; V was cut back by 9 bases and J by 2 bases. The CDR3 consists of 16 residues. CDR1 MNHNS and CDR2 SASEGT come from the germline V gene. The CDR3, as DNA: TGTGCCAGTCTTAACCGGGACAGGTTCCGCAATCAGCCCCAGCATTTT. It specifies CASLNRDRFRNQPQHF.

Ten or more counts support this clonotype. The chain combines TRBV2 with TRBJ1-2, with D unresolved. Trimming removed 4 bases from V and 4 bases from J, with 13 bases in between. Looked up from germline, CDR1 is SNHLY and CDR2 is FYNNEI. The CDR3 loop spans 14 amino acids. CDR3 nucleotide sequence: TGTGCCAGCAGTGTTGAGGAACGCTTCTATGGCTACACCTTC. As protein: CASSVEERFYGYTF.

This clonotype was seen ten or more times. The J gene is TRBJ2-7, the V gene TRBV4-1, with 12 positions matching TRBD2. V lost 1 base and J lost 6; bases outside the gene matches: 4. Germline-derived CDR1 and CDR2 are MGHRA and YSYEKL. This CDR3 spans 15 amino acids. This chain's CDR3 is CASSQGLAGAGEQYF. The CDR3 DNA follows: TGCGCCAGCAGCCAAGGACTAGCGGGAGCTGGCGAGCAGTACTTC.

V is TRBV7-3 and J is TRBJ2-3, with D possibly called TRBD1 or TRBD2 (5 bases each). The CDR3 runs to 14 residues. The V end lost 5 bases, the J end lost 3 bases, and 12 bases lay between the germline ends. Germline V gene data show CDR1 as SGHTA and CDR2 as FQGTGA. In DNA, the CDR3 is TGTGCCAGCAGCCCATATGGGGGTACAGATACGCAGTATTTT. Amino acids: CASSPYGGTDTQYF. Filled out from reference TRBV7-3 and TRBJ2-3, the complete variable domain reads GAGVSQTPSNKVTEKGKYVELRCDPISGHTALYWYRQSLGQGPEFLIYFQGTGAADDSGLPNDRFFAVRPEGSVSTLKIQRTERGDSAVYLCASSPYGGTDTQYFGPGTRLTVL.

The chain links TRBV19 to TRBJ2-5, with 9 bases aligning to TRBD2. The CDR3 sequence is 15 residues long. Germline CDR1 and CDR2: LNHDA and SQIVND (reference sequence). With V trimmed by 2 bases and J by 2 bases, 3 bases remained unmatched. CDR3 amino acids: CASSIPLAGQETQYF. The CDR3, as DNA: TGTGCCAGTAGTATACCCCTAGCGGGGCAAGAGACCCAGTACTTC.

V usage is TRBV6-6 and J usage is TRBJ2-2; D may be TRBD1 or TRBD2 (5 bases each). CDR3 length: 16 amino acids. CDR1 and CDR2 from the germline V gene are MNHNY and SVGAGI (reference sequence). Trimming cost V 2 bases and J 4 bases, with 14 bases left between them. As DNA, the CDR3 is TGTGCCAGCAGTTACCGGACAAGGGGAGTCACCGGGGAGCTGTTTTTT. Its protein product is CASSYRTRGVTGELFF.

This clonotype was seen at least ten times. This chain uses TRBV7-9 with TRBJ1-1; D call uncertain. Per the germline V gene, CDR1 is SEHNR and CDR2 is FQNEAQ (reference sequence). This CDR3 is 13 amino acids long. The ends were cut back, 1 base at V and 6 bases at J, with 9 bases in the middle. The CDR3 loop is CASSLDGGAEAFF. In nucleotides, the CDR3 is TGTGCCAGCAGCTTAGATGGAGGAGCTGAAGCTTTCTTT.